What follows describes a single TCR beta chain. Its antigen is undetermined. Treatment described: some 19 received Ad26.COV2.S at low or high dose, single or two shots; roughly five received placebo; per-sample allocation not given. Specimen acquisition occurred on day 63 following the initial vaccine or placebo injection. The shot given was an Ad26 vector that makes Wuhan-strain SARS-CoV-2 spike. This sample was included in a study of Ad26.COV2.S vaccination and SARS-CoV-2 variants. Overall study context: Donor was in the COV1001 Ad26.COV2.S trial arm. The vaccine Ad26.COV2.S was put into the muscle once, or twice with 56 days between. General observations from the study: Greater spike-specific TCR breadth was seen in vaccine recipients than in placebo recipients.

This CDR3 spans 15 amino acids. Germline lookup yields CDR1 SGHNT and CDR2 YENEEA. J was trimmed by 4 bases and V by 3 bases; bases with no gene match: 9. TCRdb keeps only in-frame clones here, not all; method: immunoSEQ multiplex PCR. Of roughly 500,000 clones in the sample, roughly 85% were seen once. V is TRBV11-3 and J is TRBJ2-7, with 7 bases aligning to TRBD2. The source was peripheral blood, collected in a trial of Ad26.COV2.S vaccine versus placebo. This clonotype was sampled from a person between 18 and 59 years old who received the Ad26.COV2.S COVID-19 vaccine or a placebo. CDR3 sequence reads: CASSLGGPGNYEQYF. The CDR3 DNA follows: TGTGCCAGCAGCTTGGGAGGGCCGGGGAATTACGAGCAGTACTTC.